The 15 T cell receptor beta chains given below trace back to one sample, sequenced in a study of cytomegalovirus exposure and HLA in healthy donors. With 60 Vbeta and 13 Jbeta primers, the PCR was carried out. Here immunoSEQ multiplex PCR was the method, and the copy in TCRdb shows in-frame clones only, minus some. The sample has over 150,000 clones, about 80% seen once. Sequenced input: PBMCs. The receptor set was obtained from a man in his thirties or forties in good health and CMV-seropositive.

The V gene is TRBV27, the J gene TRBJ2-1, with no clear D. CDR1 MNHEY and CDR2 SMNVEV come from the germline V gene (reference sequence). V lost 5 bases to trimming and J lost 4 bases, with 3 bases between them. The CDR3 runs to 11 residues. In nucleotides, the CDR3 is TGTGCCAGCAGTCATTACAATGAGCAGTTCTTC. Protein product: CASSHYNEQFF.

This clone has a handful of counts. The chain joins TRBV29-1 to TRBJ2-7; the D gene is possibly TRBD2 (5 bases). The CDR3 consists of 12 residues. The V gene's germline CDR1 is SQVTM and CDR2 ANQGSEA. Trimming left V 0 bases short and J 7 bases short, with 10 bases between. CDR3 DNA: TGCAGCGTTGAAGAAGCAGAGGGTGAGCAGTACTTC. This translates into CSVEEAEGEQYF.

This chain links TRBV7-2 with TRBJ1-1; D is unresolved. The V gene lost 5 bases and the J gene lost 0 bases, with 7 bases spanning the gap. This CDR3 comprises 13 residues. The germline V gene encodes CDR1 SGHTA and CDR2 FQGNSA. The CDR3: CASSVTLNTEAFF. The DNA of the CDR3 is TGTGCCAGCAGCGTCACACTGAACACTGAAGCTTTCTTT.

CDR3 sequence: CASSLGGAQETQYF. The DNA of the CDR3 is TGTGCCAGCAGCTTAGGCGGCGCCCAAGAGACCCAGTACTTC. The V call is TRBV7-9, the J call TRBJ2-5; D remains ambiguous. CDR3 length equals 14 residues. Germline V lookup: CDR1 SEHNR, CDR2 FQNEAQ (reference sequence). The V end lost 1 base, the J end lost 1 base, and 7 bases lay between the germline ends.

The gene calls are TRBV30 and TRBJ1-5, with 11 bases matching TRBD1. The CDR3 spans 15 residues. Losses at the gene ends were 0 bases for V and 5 bases for J; bases not matched to a gene: 3. The germline V gene has CDR1 GTSNPN and CDR2 SVGIG (reference sequence). In DNA, the CDR3 is TGTGCCTGGAGTGTAGGGACAGGGGGATATCAGCCCCAGCATTTT. Translated, it gives CAWSVGTGGYQPQHF.

The V and J genes are TRBV10-2 and TRBJ2-5; TRBD2 aligns across 9 bases. The CDR3 loop spans 16 amino acids. Germline values: CDR1 WSHSY, CDR2 SAAADI. V shed 5 bases, J shed 5 bases, and the junction held 12 bases outside the gene matches. The CDR3 region is CASSHQTSGRGETQYF. The CDR3 nucleotides are TGCGCCAGCAGTCATCAGACTAGCGGAAGGGGGGAGACCCAGTACTTC.

This chain connects TRBV5-4 to TRBJ1-1, with a possible D match to TRBD1 (6 bases). The CDR3 is 13 amino acids. Trimming took 4 bases from V and 3 from J, leaving 10 bases between them. Looked up from germline, CDR1 is SGHNT and CDR2 is YYREEE (reference sequence). The DNA of the CDR3 is TGTGCCAGCAGCCCAGACAGGCACACTGAAGCTTTCTTT. Translation: CASSPDRHTEAFF.

The V gene is TRBV6-5, the J gene TRBJ2-1; D remains unclear. The ends were cut back, 0 bases at V and 4 bases at J, with 13 bases in the middle. The CDR3 has 16 amino acids. Germline values: CDR1 MNHEY, CDR2 SVGAGI. Here the CDR3 DNA reads TGTGCCAGCAGTTACTCGGAGCGAATCCATTACAATGAGCAGTTCTTC. Translating gives CASSYSERIHYNEQFF.

The chain is built from TRBV7-3 and TRBJ2-2; 7 bases map to TRBD2. Looked up from germline, CDR1 is SGHTA and CDR2 is FQGTGA. Unmatched junction bases numbered 8, after V lost 10 bases and J lost 6 bases. This CDR3 is 13 amino acids long. In DNA form, the CDR3 reads TGTGCCACCGCCGCGGGGAGGGCCGGGGAGCTGTTTTTT. This sequence encodes CATAAGRAGELFF.

The V and J genes are TRBV12-5 and TRBJ2-7, with D maybe TRBD2 (7 bases). Deletions cut 1 base from V and 0 bases from J, with 13 bases between. CDR1 and CDR2 (germline): LGHNT, FRNRAP. This CDR3 comprises 16 residues. CDR3 in DNA: TGTGCTAGTGGTTTGGATGAGGGGGGGATCTCCTACGAGCAGTACTTC. Its translation is CASGLDEGGISYEQYF.

The chain has TRBV25-1 and TRBJ2-3; D ambiguous. Deletions cut 7 bases from V and 0 bases from J, with 8 bases between. The CDR3 is made up of 13 amino acids. CDR1 and CDR2 from the germline V gene are MGHDK and SYGVNS. Here the CDR3 DNA reads TGTGCCAGCACGACTGCTAGCACAGATACGCAGTATTTT. It yields the protein CASTTASTDTQYF.

This clone appeared a few times. J is TRBJ1-1 and V is TRBV11-1; TRBD1 might be the D (6 bases). Germline CDR1 is SGHAT and CDR2 is FQDESV (reference sequence). This CDR3 has 16 amino acids. Trimming took 5 bases from V and 0 from J, leaving 16 bases between them. The CDR3 DNA sequence: TGTGCCAGCAGCACCTACCGACAGGCAATGAACACTGAAGCTTTCTTT. Amino acid sequence: CASSTYRQAMNTEAFF.

The chain combines TRBV7-9 with TRBJ2-7; 7 nucleotides match TRBD2. The J segment lost 2 bases and the V segment lost 0 bases, leaving 4 bases of the junction unmatched. The CDR3 sequence is 15 residues long. The V gene's germline CDR1 is SEHNR and CDR2 FQNEAQ (reference sequence). CDR3 region: CASSLAPSGAYEQYF. Here the CDR3 DNA reads TGTGCCAGCAGCTTAGCGCCCAGCGGGGCCTACGAGCAGTACTTC.

The chain carries TRBV7-2 and TRBJ1-1; possible D gene TRBD1, 5 bases. Trimming left V 1 base short and J 1 base short, with 10 bases between. This CDR3 contains 15 residues. From germline, CDR1 is SGHTA and CDR2 FQGNSA. CDR3 loop: CASSLDQGGNTEAFF. CDR3 sequence (DNA): TGTGCCAGCAGCTTAGATCAGGGAGGGAACACTGAAGCTTTCTTT.

This clone was found once. This CDR3 reads CASSLAGTNRLAGGETQYF. The CDR3 DNA is TGTGCCAGCAGCTTAGCGGGCACGAACCGACTAGCGGGTGGTGAGACCCAGTACTTC. This rearrangement joins TRBV7-9 to TRBJ2-5; 10 bases map to TRBD2. V dropped 0 bases and J dropped 5; count of bases not matched to a gene: 15. This CDR3 region has 19 residues. CDR1 is SEHNR and CDR2 is FQNEAQ in the germline V gene (reference sequence).